The sequence of this T cell receptor (beta chain) was determined in a study of spatial heterogeneity in lung cancer. At the level of the study: Consistent detection of more beta-chain than alpha-chain sequences was observed. General study results and limits: The study found ubiquitous expanded tumor TCRs in blood more at resection than follow-up.

The CDR3 is 14 residues long. V was clipped by 7 bases and J by 7 bases, with 15 bases between them. The germline V gene has CDR1 SGDLS and CDR2 YYNGEE. All TCR cDNA molecules were individually tagged with a unique molecular identifier. Via MiXCR, TCRdb re-called the 5' RACE reads, giving one row per CDR3 protein. The sample consists of tens of thousands of distinct CDR3 sequences, about 5.8% of them appearing once. Time point noted: sample taken at primary tumor resection. Without sorting, whole RNA was sequenced from tumor, nontumor lung or frozen PBMC. Samples came from roughly 70 TRACERx patients with untreated early-stage lung cancer. The table lists this clonotype with many counts. Antigen: not known.

The TCR was taken from a male donor with early-stage non-small cell lung cancer. This chain joins TRBV9 and TRBJ1-6, with D perhaps TRBD1 (6 bases). The material was PBMCs, obtained at surgery. The DNA for the CDR3 is TGTGCCAGCCAGCAAACGGGGGGCAATTCACCCCTCCACTTT. This encodes CASQQTGGNSPLHF.